Listed here are 28 T cell receptor beta chains from one sample, sequenced in a study of shared clonotypes between healthy human individuals. The naive CD8 population came from CD45RO-negative cells selected for CCR7, without terminally differentiated effector memory CD45RA+ cells. Clones were sequenced by immunoSEQ multiplex PCR, and TCRdb holds only the in-frame ones, with some missing. The sample records about 650,000 clones, roughly 96% being singletons. The sequenced sample consisted of naive CD8+ T cells sorted from blood. The receptor source for this set is a woman aged 25 to 39 in good health.

CDR3 coding DNA: TGCAGCGTCCAGGGGGACAGGGTTAGCTCCTACGAGCAGTACTTC. It translates to CSVQGDRVSSYEQYF. The chain is built from TRBV29-1 and TRBJ2-7, with 9 bases identical to TRBD1. The length of the CDR3 is 15 residues. CDR1 SQVTM and CDR2 ANQGSEA come from the germline V gene. Trimming cost V 6 bases and J 0 bases; bases outside gene matches: 9.

The chain employs TRBV6-5 and TRBJ2-7; TRBD1 is a possible D gene (6 bases). CDR1 and CDR2 from the germline V gene are MNHEY and SVGAGI. The V gene lost 0 bases and the J gene lost 6 bases, with 9 bases spanning the gap. The CDR3 length is 13 residues. The CDR3 protein is CASSYSGTIEQYF. CDR3 sequence (DNA): TGTGCCAGCAGTTACTCAGGGACAATCGAGCAGTACTTC.

The chain carries TRBV28 and TRBJ2-5; D is undetermined. The germline V and J ends were trimmed by 6 bases and 0 bases, with 14 bases remaining between them. The CDR3 runs 15 residues. Germline CDR1 and CDR2: MDHEN and SYDVKM. The CDR3 DNA sequence: TGTGCCAGCAGCCCGACCGGGTTATACCAAGAGACCCAGTACTTC. Translation gives CASSPTGLYQETQYF.

The rearrangement joins TRBV13 to TRBJ2-2, with TRBD1 as a possible D gene (5 bases). The CDR3 runs to 14 residues. Trimming left V 3 bases short and J 1 base short, with 6 bases between. Germline CDR1 and CDR2: PRHDT and FYEKMQ (reference sequence). Here the CDR3 DNA reads TGTGCCAGCAGCTTCGACAGGAACACCGGGGAGCTGTTTTTT. It codes for CASSFDRNTGELFF.

This clone was seen more than once but under ten times. The V gene is TRBV5-1, the J gene TRBJ2-2; no clear D. Deletions cut 4 bases from V and 0 bases from J, with 4 bases between. Germline CDR1 and CDR2: SGHRS and YFSETQ. This CDR3 is 13 amino acids long. In DNA form, the CDR3 reads TGCGCCAGCAGCGTACCGAACACCGGGGAGCTGTTTTTT. Translation: CASSVPNTGELFF.

This clone was seen only once. The chain uses TRBV27 and TRBJ2-2; 7 bases fit TRBD1. V lost 8 bases to trimming and J lost 3 bases; unmatched junction nucleotides: 12. The CDR3 totals 16 residues. Germline CDR1 reads MNHEY; CDR2 reads SMNVEV (reference sequence). CDR3 nucleotide sequence: TGTGCCAGCCCGAATCCGGGACAGTGGGACACCGGGGAGCTGTTTTTT. Translation: CASPNPGQWDTGELFF.

This chain connects TRBV28 to TRBJ2-3; D is possibly TRBD2 (6 bases). The CDR3 has 15 residues. V lost 3 bases, J lost 6 bases, and 16 bases lay in between. From germline, CDR1 is MDHEN and CDR2 SYDVKM. The CDR3 sequence: CASSFWREIRDTQYF. The CDR3 bases are TGTGCCAGCAGTTTTTGGCGGGAAATTAGGGATACGCAGTATTTT.

V gene TRBV10-3 combines with J gene TRBJ2-3, with TRBD2 matching 11 bases. The CDR3 is 18 residues long. CDR1 is ENHRY, CDR2 SYGVKD, per germline. With V trimmed by 7 bases and J by 0 bases, 12 bases remained unmatched. The CDR3, as DNA: TGTGCCATCAAGGATCGACTAGCGGGAAATGAGAGCACAGATACGCAGTATTTT. It codes for CAIKDRLAGNESTDTQYF.

This chain uses TRBV5-1 with TRBJ1-4, with D possibly TRBD1 on 5 matching bases. This CDR3 spans 14 amino acids. V lost 0 bases and J 8 bases, leaving 11 bases between the germline ends. Per the germline V gene, CDR1 is SGHRS and CDR2 is YFSETQ. CDR3: CASSLASGAEKLFF. CDR3 coding DNA: TGCGCCAGCAGCTTGGCGAGTGGGGCGGAAAAACTGTTTTTT.

The chain uses TRBV28 and TRBJ2-5, with D tentatively TRBD2 (6 bases). The closer fit of TRBJ2-7 to the DNA end suggests the J call may be wrong. CDR3 length equals 15 residues. From germline, CDR1 is MDHEN and CDR2 SYDVKM. The CDR3 loop reads CASSPGIGGPYEQYF. CDR3 nucleotides: TGTGCCAGCAGCCCCGGGATCGGAGGGCCCTACGAGCAGTACTTC.

The gene calls are TRBV7-9 and TRBJ2-7; D tentatively reads TRBD1 or TRBD2 (5 bases each). The germline gives CDR1 SEHNR, CDR2 FQNEAQ (reference sequence). This CDR3 region has 13 residues. Trimming stripped 4 bases from V and 5 bases from J, with 12 bases between. Here the CDR3 DNA reads TGTGCCAGCAGCTCGGGACCGAGACACGAGCAGTACTTC. This sequence encodes CASSSGPRHEQYF. The whole variable domain, remainder taken from reference TRBV7-9 and TRBJ2-7, is DTGVSQNPRHKITKRGQNVTFRCDPISEHNRLYWYRQTLGQGPEFLTYFQNEAQLEKSRLLSDRFSAERPKGSFSTLEIQRTEQGDSAMYLCASSSGPRHEQYFGPGTRLTVT.

The V and J genes are TRBV5-4 and TRBJ2-1; 9 bases are shared with TRBD1. CDR1 and CDR2 from the germline V gene are SGHNT and YYREEE (reference sequence). J gave up 1 base and V 2 bases, and 4 bases lay outside the gene matches. CDR3 size: 16 residues. Here the CDR3 DNA reads TGTGCCAGCAGCTTCCAGACAGGGGGGTCCTACAATGAGCAGTTCTTC. Translating it yields CASSFQTGGSYNEQFF.

The CDR3: CASSQDLNGGTYEQYF. In nucleotides, the CDR3 is TGCGCCAGCAGCCAAGATCTTAACGGAGGGACCTACGAGCAGTACTTC. The V and J genes are TRBV4-1 and TRBJ2-7, with D possibly being TRBD2 (6 bases). The V and J ends lost 0 bases and 2 bases respectively, with 14 bases between them. Per germline, CDR1 MGHRA and CDR2 YSYEKL. The CDR3 sequence is 16 residues long.

This clone has a single count. J is TRBJ2-1 and V is TRBV6-1; either TRBD1 or TRBD2 may fit D (7 bases each). The ends were cut back, 9 bases at V and 4 bases at J, with 13 bases in the middle. CDR1 and CDR2 from the germline V gene are MNHNS and SASEGT. This CDR3 spans 13 amino acids. In DNA form, the CDR3 reads TGTGCCAGTCACAGGGGAGGGTACAATGAGCAGTTCTTC. This translates into CASHRGGYNEQFF.

The gene calls are TRBV5-1 and TRBJ2-3; the match to TRBD2 covers 10 bases. V was clipped by 4 bases and J by 2 bases; unmatched bases: 13. The CDR3 covers 18 residues. CDR1 is SGHRS and CDR2 is YFSETQ in the germline V gene. CDR3 sequence reads: CASSPVKREGGDTDTQYF. As DNA, the CDR3 is TGCGCCAGCAGCCCCGTAAAGCGGGAGGGCGGAGACACAGATACGCAGTATTTT.

The J gene is TRBJ2-2, the V gene TRBV9; D is possibly TRBD1 (5 bases). Trimming cost V 3 bases and J 5 bases, with 8 bases left between them. The germline CDR1 and CDR2 sequences are SGDLS and YYNGEE. The CDR3 runs 13 residues. CDR3 residues: CASSEKGTGELFF. Written as DNA, the CDR3 is TGTGCCAGCAGCGAAAAGGGGACCGGGGAGCTGTTTTTT.

The chain links TRBV9 to TRBJ2-1, with no clear D. V dropped 0 bases and J dropped 8 bases, with 12 bases sitting between them. CDR1 and CDR2 from the germline V gene are SGDLS and YYNGEE. This CDR3 comprises 14 residues. CDR3 coding DNA: TGTGCCAGCAGCGTAGAGCCAGGTGACCATGAGCAGTTCTTC. This translates into CASSVEPGDHEQFF.

The chain has TRBV5-8 and TRBJ2-1, with 7 positions matching TRBD1. This CDR3 region has 14 residues. V lost 0 bases and J lost 4; bases outside the gene matches: 1. Germline V gene sequence: CDR1 SGHTS, CDR2 YDEGEE. CDR3 protein: CASSLADRYNEQFF. CDR3 sequence (DNA): TGTGCCAGCAGCTTGGCGGACAGGTACAATGAGCAGTTCTTC.

This rearrangement joins TRBV5-4 to TRBJ1-2, with D hard to call. From germline, CDR1 is SGHNT and CDR2 YYREEE (reference sequence). CDR3 length: 15 residues. Deletions cut 1 base from V and 0 bases from J, with 10 bases between. The DNA for the CDR3 is TGTGCCAGCAGCTTGTGGCGAGAAGCTAACTATGGCTACACCTTC. Its translation: CASSLWREANYGYTF.

The chain recombines TRBV5-1 with TRBJ2-3, with 9 nucleotides matching TRBD1. CDR1 is SGHRS, CDR2 YFSETQ, per germline. The ends lost 4 bases at V and 1 base at J; junction bases unmatched: 7. The CDR3 totals 16 residues. This CDR3 is CASSQQGQGGTDTQYF. CDR3 sequence (DNA): TGCGCCAGCAGCCAACAGGGACAGGGCGGCACAGATACGCAGTATTTT.

The J gene is TRBJ1-3, the V gene TRBV14; no definite D call. Germline CDR1 SGHDN, CDR2 FVKESK. Trimming stripped 7 bases from V and 0 bases from J, with 13 bases between. This CDR3 is 15 amino acids long. The CDR3 DNA sequence: TGTGCCAGCACAAGGAACAGCGCCTCTGGAAACACCATATATTTT. This translates into CASTRNSASGNTIYF. The full variable domain, rest sourced from reference TRBV14 and TRBJ1-3, is EAGVTQFPSHSVIEKGQTVTLRCDPISGHDNLYWYRRVMGKEIKFLLHFVKESKQDESGMPNNRFLAERTGGTYSTLKVQPAELEDSGVYFCASTRNSASGNTIYFGEGSWLTVV.

J is TRBJ2-7 and V is TRBV7-9; no clear D. V shed 5 bases and J shed 4 bases, with 9 bases lying between them. The germline V gene encodes CDR1 SEHNR and CDR2 FQNEAQ (reference sequence). The CDR3 runs 12 residues. CDR3 nucleotide sequence: TGTGCCAGCAGCGTGGCAGGTTACGAGCAGTACTTC. The encoded protein is CASSVAGYEQYF.

With regard to this clone: Other DNA sequences in this specimen translate into the identical CDR3. In DNA form, the CDR3 reads TGCAGTGCCTCGGAGACCGGGGAGCTGTTTTTT. It translates to CSASETGELFF. This chain joins TRBV20-1 and TRBJ2-2; D uncertain. The V end was cut by 6 bases, the J end by 5 bases, with 7 bases between. Germline CDR1 DFQATT, CDR2 SNEGSKA (reference sequence). The CDR3 consists of 11 residues.

J is TRBJ2-7 and V is TRBV28; 10 bases agree with TRBD1. The CDR3 is 17 residues long. J was trimmed by 2 bases and V by 4 bases; bases with no gene match: 11. CDR1 is MDHEN and CDR2 is SYDVKM in the germline V gene. The CDR3 DNA follows: TGTGCCAGCAGTTCCCTTAGGGGGGACAGGGGTACCTACGAGCAGTACTTC. Its translation: CASSSLRGDRGTYEQYF.

In nucleotides, the CDR3 is TGTGCCAGCAGCCTGGATCGCGCCTTCCTACAATACAATGAGCAGTTCTTC. This encodes CASSLDRAFLQYNEQFF. The chain carries TRBV7-8 and TRBJ2-1; D not resolved. Trimming cost V 5 bases and J 4 bases, with 21 bases left between them. This CDR3 has 17 amino acids. Germline V lookup: CDR1 SGHVS, CDR2 FQNEAQ.

V is TRBV11-2 and J is TRBJ1-1; 8 nucleotides line up with TRBD1. Germline-derived CDR1 and CDR2 are SGHAT and FQNNGV. With V trimmed by 1 base and J by 10 bases, 11 bases remained unmatched. The CDR3 is 15 amino acids. CDR3 sequence reads: CASSLGQGAETGAFF. The CDR3 coding sequence is TGTGCCAGCAGCTTAGGCCAGGGGGCGGAAACGGGAGCTTTCTTT.

This chain joins TRBV27 and TRBJ2-1; possibly TRBD2 for D (5 bases). The CDR3 totals 15 residues. Trimming left V 2 bases short and J 2 bases short, with 10 bases between. The germline gives CDR1 MNHEY, CDR2 SMNVEV (reference sequence). This CDR3 is CASSLIASPYNEQFF. The DNA for the CDR3 is TGTGCCAGCAGTTTAATAGCGAGCCCCTACAATGAGCAGTTCTTC.

This rearrangement joins TRBV2 to TRBJ2-1; D is perhaps TRBD2 (6 bases). CDR1 and CDR2 (germline): SNHLY, FYNNEI. With 1 base removed from V and 3 bases from J, the gap between germline ends came to 10 bases. The CDR3 spans 15 residues. As DNA, the CDR3 is TGTGCCAGCAGTGAAGGTGGGAGGCTCTACAATGAGCAGTTCTTC. Residues: CASSEGGRLYNEQFF. Full variable domain (remainder filled in from reference TRBV2 and TRBJ2-1): EPEVTQTPSHQVTQMGQEVILRCVPISNHLYFYWYRQILGQKVEFLVSFYNNEISEKSEIFDDQFSVERPDGSNFTLKIRSTKLEDSAMYFCASSEGGRLYNEQFFGPGTRLTVL.